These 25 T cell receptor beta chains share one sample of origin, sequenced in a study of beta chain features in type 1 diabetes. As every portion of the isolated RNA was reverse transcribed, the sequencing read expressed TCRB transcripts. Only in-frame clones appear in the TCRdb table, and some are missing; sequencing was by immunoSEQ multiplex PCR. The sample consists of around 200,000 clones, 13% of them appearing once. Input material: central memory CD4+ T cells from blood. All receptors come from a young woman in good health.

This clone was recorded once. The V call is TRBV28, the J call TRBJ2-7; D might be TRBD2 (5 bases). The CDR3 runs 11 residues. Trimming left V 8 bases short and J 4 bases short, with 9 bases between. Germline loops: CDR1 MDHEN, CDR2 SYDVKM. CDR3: CASRGVYEQYF. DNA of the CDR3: TGTGCCAGCCGGGGAGTGTACGAGCAGTACTTC.

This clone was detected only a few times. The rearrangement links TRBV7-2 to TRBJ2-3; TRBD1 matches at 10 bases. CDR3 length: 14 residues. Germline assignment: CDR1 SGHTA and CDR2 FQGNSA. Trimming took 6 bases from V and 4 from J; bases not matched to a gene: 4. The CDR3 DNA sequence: TGTGCCAGCAGAAGGGACAGGGGTGCAGATACGCAGTATTTT. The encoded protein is CASRRDRGADTQYF.

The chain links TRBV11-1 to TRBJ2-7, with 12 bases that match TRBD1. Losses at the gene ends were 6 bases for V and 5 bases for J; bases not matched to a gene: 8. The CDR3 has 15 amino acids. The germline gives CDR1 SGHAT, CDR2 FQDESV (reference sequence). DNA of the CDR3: TGTGCCAGCAGATCCCTCGGGACAGGGGGCCACGAGCAGTACTTC. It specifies CASRSLGTGGHEQYF.

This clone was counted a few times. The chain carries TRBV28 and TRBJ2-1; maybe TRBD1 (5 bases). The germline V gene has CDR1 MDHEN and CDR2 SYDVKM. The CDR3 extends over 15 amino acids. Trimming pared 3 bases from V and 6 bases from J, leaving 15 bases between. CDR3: CASSFSSAGINEQFF. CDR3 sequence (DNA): TGTGCCAGCAGTTTTTCGTCGGCAGGGATCAATGAGCAGTTCTTC.

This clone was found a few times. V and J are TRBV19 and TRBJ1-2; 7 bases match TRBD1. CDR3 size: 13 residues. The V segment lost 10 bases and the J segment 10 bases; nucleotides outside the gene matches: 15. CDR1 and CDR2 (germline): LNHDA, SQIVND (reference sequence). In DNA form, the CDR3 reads TGTGCCATCCGTCTTACTCGGACAGGCCTCTACACCTTC. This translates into CAIRLTRTGLYTF.

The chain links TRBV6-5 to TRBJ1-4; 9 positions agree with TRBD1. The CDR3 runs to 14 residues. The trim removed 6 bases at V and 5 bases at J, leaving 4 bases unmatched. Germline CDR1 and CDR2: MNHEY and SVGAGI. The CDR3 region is CASRGTGRNEKLFF. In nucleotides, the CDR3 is TGTGCCAGCAGGGGGACAGGGAGAAATGAAAAACTGTTTTTT.

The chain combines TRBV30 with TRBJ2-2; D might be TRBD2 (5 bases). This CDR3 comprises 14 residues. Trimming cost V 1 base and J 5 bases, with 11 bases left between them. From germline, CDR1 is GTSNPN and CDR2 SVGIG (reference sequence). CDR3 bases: TGTGCCTGGAGTGCAACACTAGAAACCGGGGAGCTGTTTTTT. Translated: CAWSATLETGELFF.

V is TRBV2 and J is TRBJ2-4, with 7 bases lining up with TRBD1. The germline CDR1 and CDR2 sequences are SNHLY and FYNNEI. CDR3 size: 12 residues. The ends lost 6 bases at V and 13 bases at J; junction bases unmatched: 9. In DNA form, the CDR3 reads TGTGCCAGCAGGCCGACAGGGCCTCTCCAGTACTTC. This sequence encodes CASRPTGPLQYF.

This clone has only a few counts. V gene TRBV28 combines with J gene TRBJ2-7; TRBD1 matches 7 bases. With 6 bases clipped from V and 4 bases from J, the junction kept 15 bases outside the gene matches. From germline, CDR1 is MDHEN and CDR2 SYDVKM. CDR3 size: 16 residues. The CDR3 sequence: CASSSEGQIYPYEQYF. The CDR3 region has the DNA TGTGCCAGCAGCTCAGAGGGACAGATATATCCATACGAGCAGTACTTC.

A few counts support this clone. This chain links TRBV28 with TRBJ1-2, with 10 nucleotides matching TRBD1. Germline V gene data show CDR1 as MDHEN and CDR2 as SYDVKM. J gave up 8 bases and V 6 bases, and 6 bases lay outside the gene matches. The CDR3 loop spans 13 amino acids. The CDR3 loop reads CASRGTGARGYTF. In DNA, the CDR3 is TGTGCCAGCAGAGGGACAGGGGCTCGCGGCTACACCTTC.

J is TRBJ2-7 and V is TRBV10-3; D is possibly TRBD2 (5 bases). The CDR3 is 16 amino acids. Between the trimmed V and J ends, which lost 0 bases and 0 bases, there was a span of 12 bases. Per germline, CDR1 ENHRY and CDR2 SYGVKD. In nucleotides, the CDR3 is TGTGCCATCAGTGAGTCAGGAGGCCCAGGCTCCTACGAGCAGTACTTC. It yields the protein CAISESGGPGSYEQYF.

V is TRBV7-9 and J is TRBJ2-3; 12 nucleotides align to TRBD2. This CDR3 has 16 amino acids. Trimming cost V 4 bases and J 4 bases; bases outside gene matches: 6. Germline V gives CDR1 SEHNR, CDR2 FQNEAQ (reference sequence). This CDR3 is CASSWSPSGRADTQYF. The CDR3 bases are TGTGCCAGCAGCTGGTCACCTAGCGGGAGGGCAGATACGCAGTATTTT.

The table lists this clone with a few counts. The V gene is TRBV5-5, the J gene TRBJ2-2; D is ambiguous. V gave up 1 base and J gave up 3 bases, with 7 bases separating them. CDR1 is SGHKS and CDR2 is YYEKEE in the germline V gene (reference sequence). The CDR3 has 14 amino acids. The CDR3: CASSLWADTGELFF. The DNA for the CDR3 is TGTGCCAGCAGCTTGTGGGCTGACACCGGGGAGCTGTTTTTT.

Here the CDR3 DNA reads TGTGCCTGGGGACCGGGGACAGGCCCCGATGGCTACACCTTC. Translation: CAWGPGTGPDGYTF. The genes are TRBV30 and TRBJ1-2; 8 bases fit TRBD1. Per the germline V gene, CDR1 is GTSNPN and CDR2 is SVGIG (reference sequence). This CDR3 contains 14 residues. Unmatched junction bases numbered 11, after V lost 5 bases and J lost 6 bases. The whole variable domain, filled in from reference TRBV30 and TRBJ1-2, reads SQTIHQWPATLVQPVGSPLSLECTVEGTSNPNLYWYRQAAGRGLQLLFYSVGIGQISSEVPQNLSASRPQDRQFILSSKKLLLSDSGFYLCAWGPGTGPDGYTFGSGTRLTVV.

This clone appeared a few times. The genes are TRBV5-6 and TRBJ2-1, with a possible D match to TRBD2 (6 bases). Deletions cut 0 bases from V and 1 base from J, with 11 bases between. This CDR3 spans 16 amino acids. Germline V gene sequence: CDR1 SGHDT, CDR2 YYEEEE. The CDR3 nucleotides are TGTGCCAGCAGCTTGGGTCCGGGAGCGTCCTACAATGAGCAGTTCTTC. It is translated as CASSLGPGASYNEQFF.

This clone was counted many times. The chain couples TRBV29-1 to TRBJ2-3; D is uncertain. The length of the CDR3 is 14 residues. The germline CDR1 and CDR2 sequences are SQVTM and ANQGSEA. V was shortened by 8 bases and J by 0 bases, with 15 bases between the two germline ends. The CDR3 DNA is TGCAGCTTTGGATTGACGGGTAGCACAGATACGCAGTATTTT. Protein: CSFGLTGSTDTQYF.

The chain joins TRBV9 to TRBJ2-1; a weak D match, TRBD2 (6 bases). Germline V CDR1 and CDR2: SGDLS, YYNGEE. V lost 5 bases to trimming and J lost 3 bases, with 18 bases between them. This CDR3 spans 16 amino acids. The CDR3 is CASSADLGTHYNEQFF. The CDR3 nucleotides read TGTGCCAGCAGTGCCGACCTCGGGACTCACTACAATGAGCAGTTCTTC.

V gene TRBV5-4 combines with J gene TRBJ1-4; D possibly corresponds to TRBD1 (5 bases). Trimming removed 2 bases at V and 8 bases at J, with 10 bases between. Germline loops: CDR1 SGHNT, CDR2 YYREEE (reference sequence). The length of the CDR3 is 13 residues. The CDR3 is CASSFQGWEKLFF. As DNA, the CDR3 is TGTGCCAGCAGCTTCCAGGGTTGGGAAAAACTGTTTTTT.

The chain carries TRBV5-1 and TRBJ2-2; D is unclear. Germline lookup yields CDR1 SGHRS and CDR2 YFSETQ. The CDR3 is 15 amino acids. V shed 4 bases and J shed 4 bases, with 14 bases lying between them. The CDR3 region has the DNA TGCGCCAGCAGCCCCACGCTGAGCACCACCGGGGAGCTGTTTTTT. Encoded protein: CASSPTLSTTGELFF.

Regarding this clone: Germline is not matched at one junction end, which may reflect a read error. CDR3 DNA sequence: TGCGCCAGCAGCCAAGAGAGGAGAAATGAGCAGTTCTTC. It is translated as CASSQERRNEQFF. This chain connects TRBV7-9 to TRBJ2-1; D gene uncertain. Germline V gene data show CDR1 as SEHNR and CDR2 as FQNEAQ (reference sequence). The CDR3 loop spans 13 amino acids.

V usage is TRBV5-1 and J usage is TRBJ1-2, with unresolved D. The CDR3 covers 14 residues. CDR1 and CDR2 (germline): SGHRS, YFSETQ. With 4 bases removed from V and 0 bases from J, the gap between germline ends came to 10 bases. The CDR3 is CASSRGTANYGYTF. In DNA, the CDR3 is TGCGCCAGCAGCCGGGGTACAGCTAACTATGGCTACACCTTC.

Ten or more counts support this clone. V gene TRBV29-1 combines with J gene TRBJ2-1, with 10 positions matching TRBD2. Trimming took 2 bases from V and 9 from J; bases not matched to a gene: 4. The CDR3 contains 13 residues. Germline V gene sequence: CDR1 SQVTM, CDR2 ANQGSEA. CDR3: CSVEPLAGVEQFF. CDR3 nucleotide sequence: TGCAGCGTTGAACCTCTAGCGGGAGTTGAGCAGTTCTTC.

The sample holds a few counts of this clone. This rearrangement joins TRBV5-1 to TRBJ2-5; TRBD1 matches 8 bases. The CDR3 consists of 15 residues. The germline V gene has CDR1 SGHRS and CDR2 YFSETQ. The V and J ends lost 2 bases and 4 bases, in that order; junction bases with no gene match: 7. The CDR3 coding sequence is TGCGCCAGCAGCTTTTCCCGGACAGGGCGAGAGACCCAGTACTTC. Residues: CASSFSRTGRETQYF. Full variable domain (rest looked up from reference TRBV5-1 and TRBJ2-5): KAGVTQTPRYLIKTRGQQVTLSCSPISGHRSVSWYQQTPGQGLQFLFEYFSETQRNKGNFPGRFSGRQFSNSRSEMNVSTLELGDSALYLCASSFSRTGRETQYFGPGTRLLVL.

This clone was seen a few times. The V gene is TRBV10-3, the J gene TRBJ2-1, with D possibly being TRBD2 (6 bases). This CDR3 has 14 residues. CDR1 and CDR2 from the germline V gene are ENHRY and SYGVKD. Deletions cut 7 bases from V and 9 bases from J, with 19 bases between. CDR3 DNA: TGTGCCATCACCAGGGACTCCCGGGGCGGTGAGCAGTTCTTC. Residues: CAITRDSRGGEQFF.

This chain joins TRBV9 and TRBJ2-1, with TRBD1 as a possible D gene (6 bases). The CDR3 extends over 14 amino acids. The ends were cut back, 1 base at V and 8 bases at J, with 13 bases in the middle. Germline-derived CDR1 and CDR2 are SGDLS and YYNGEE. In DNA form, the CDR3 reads TGTGCCAGCAGCGTAAGTAGGGGGTCGCATGAGCAGTTCTTC. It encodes CASSVSRGSHEQFF.